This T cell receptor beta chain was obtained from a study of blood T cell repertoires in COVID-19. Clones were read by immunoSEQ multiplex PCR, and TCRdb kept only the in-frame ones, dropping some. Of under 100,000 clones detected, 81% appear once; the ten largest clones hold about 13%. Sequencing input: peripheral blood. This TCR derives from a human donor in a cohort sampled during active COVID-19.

The CDR3 DNA sequence: TGTGCCAGCAGTCGGACAGGGGGGGTCTATGAAGCTTTCTTT. Translation: CASSRTGGVYEAFF. The genes are TRBV6-6 and TRBJ1-1; 10 nucleotides line up with TRBD1. Germline CDR1 and CDR2: MNHNY and SVGAGI (reference sequence). CDR3 length equals 14 residues. J gave up 7 bases and V 5 bases, and 7 bases lay outside the gene matches.